These T cell receptor beta chains were read from a single sample in a study of T cell repertoires in cytomegalovirus infection. TCRdb reanalysed the reads using MiXCR and keeps one entry per CDR3 protein. This sample yields about 52,000 distinct CDR3 sequences, of which roughly a fifth are seen a single time; roughly 78% belongs to the top ten. These TCRs' antigens remain unknown. The specimen was CD8+ T cells from cultured PBMCs, collected from culture after CMV antigen stimulation. These receptors all come from a human donor in good health (CMV status not recorded). Some clones in this sample may be carry-over from other donors' samples. The CDR3 runs from the conserved cysteine through the conserved F or W. A D gene is named only where the DNA matches it firmly. The size field is filled for only some rows; it gives once, few, many or a size class.

abundance: NA; v_gene: TRBV6-5; d_gene: TRBD1; j_gene: TRBJ1-3; len: 15; CDR3aa: CASSSDRVTGNTIYF; CDR3nt: TGTGCCAGCAGTTCTGACAGGGTAACTGGAAACACCATATATTTT
abundance: once; v_gene: TRBV29-1; d_gene: TRBD1; j_gene: TRBJ2-1; len: 12; CDR3aa: CSARQGNNEQFF; CDR3nt: TGCAGCGCCCGACAGGGGAACAATGAGCAGTTCTTC
abundance: few; v_gene: TRBV7-8; d_gene: TRBD2; j_gene: TRBJ2-1; len: 14; CDR3aa: CASSPPGGDNEQFF; CDR3nt: TGTGCCAGCAGCCCCCCTGGGGGGGACAATGAGCAGTTCTTC
abundance: few; v_gene: TRBV9; d_gene: TRBD1; j_gene: TRBJ2-7; len: 14; CDR3aa: CASSVGTASYEQYF; CDR3nt: TGTGCCAGCAGCGTGGGGACAGCCTCCTACGAGCAGTACTTC
abundance: few; v_gene: TRBV6-5; d_gene: TRBD1; j_gene: TRBJ1-5; len: 17; CDR3aa: CASSSQPGQGRGQPQHF; CDR3nt: TGTGCCAGCAGTAGCCAACCGGGACAGGGGCGAGGACAGCCCCAGCATTTT
abundance: NA; v_gene: TRBV7-6; d_gene: NA; j_gene: TRBJ2-1; len: 14; CDR3aa: CASSLEVGYNEQFF; CDR3nt: TGTGCCAGCAGCTTAGAAGTGGGTTACAATGAGCAGTTCTTC
abundance: few; v_gene: TRBV6-5; d_gene: TRBD1; j_gene: TRBJ1-2; len: 14; CDR3aa: CASSVQGVNYGYTF; CDR3nt: TGTGCCAGCAGTGTACAGGGGGTCAACTATGGCTACACCTTC
abundance: few; v_gene: TRBV5-5; d_gene: NA; j_gene: TRBJ2-7; len: 11; CDR3aa: CASGLQYEQYF; CDR3nt: TGTGCCAGCGGACTACAGTACGAGCAGTACTTC
abundance: NA; v_gene: TRBV5-6; d_gene: TRBD1; j_gene: TRBJ1-2; len: 14; CDR3aa: CASSGFGTDYGYTF; CDR3nt: TGTGCCAGCAGCGGATTCGGGACAGACTATGGCTACACCTTC
abundance: NA; v_gene: TRBV12-3/TRBV12-4; d_gene: NA; j_gene: TRBJ1-5; len: 13; CDR3aa: CASSGGGNQPQHF; CDR3nt: TGTGCCAGCAGTGGGGGGGGGAATCAGCCCCAGCATTTT
abundance: NA; v_gene: TRBV29-1; d_gene: TRBD1; j_gene: TRBJ1-1; len: 16; CDR3aa: CSVLGGAGGMSTEAFF; CDR3nt: TGCAGCGTGCTGGGTGGGGCAGGGGGCATGAGTACTGAAGCTTTCTTT
abundance: NA; v_gene: TRBV28; d_gene: NA; j_gene: TRBJ1-2; len: 12; CDR3aa: CASSLSGYGYTF; CDR3nt: TGTGCCAGCAGTTTATCCGGCTATGGCTACACCTTC
abundance: few; v_gene: TRBV6-5; d_gene: TRBD2; j_gene: TRBJ2-1; len: 16; CDR3aa: CASTPAGGLSYNEQFF; CDR3nt: TGTGCCAGCACTCCAGCGGGGGGGCTATCCTACAATGAGCAGTTCTTC
abundance: few; v_gene: TRBV7-6; d_gene: TRBD1; j_gene: TRBJ2-7; len: 11; CDR3aa: CASSPGQGKYF; CDR3nt: TGTGCCAGCAGCCCGGGACAGGGGAAGTACTTC
abundance: few; v_gene: TRBV7-6; d_gene: NA; j_gene: TRBJ2-5; len: 13; CDR3aa: CASTHMAQETQYF; CDR3nt: TGTGCCAGCACCCATATGGCGCAAGAGACCCAGTACTTC
abundance: NA; v_gene: TRBV7-2; d_gene: NA; j_gene: TRBJ1-2; len: 18; CDR3aa: CASSLNAGSRMVVYGYTF; CDR3nt: TGTGCCAGCAGCTTAAACGCGGGAAGTCGGATGGTAGTCTATGGCTACACCTTC
abundance: NA; v_gene: TRBV6-1; d_gene: TRBD2; j_gene: TRBJ2-1; len: 16; CDR3aa: CASCGWRGAPVDEQFF; CDR3nt: TGTGCCAGCTGTGGTTGGCGGGGGGCCCCGGTTGATGAGCAGTTCTTC
abundance: NA; v_gene: TRBV12-3/TRBV12-4; d_gene: TRBD2; j_gene: TRBJ2-1; len: 18; CDR3aa: CASSLVPSSGGAYNEQFF; CDR3nt: TGTGCCAGCAGTTTAGTCCCTTCTAGCGGGGGGGCCTACAATGAGCAGTTCTTC
abundance: few; v_gene: TRBV28; d_gene: NA; j_gene: TRBJ1-6; len: 16; CDR3aa: CASSLDSSSYNSPLHF; CDR3nt: TGTGCCAGCAGTTTGGACAGCAGCTCCTATAATTCACCCCTCCACTTT
abundance: NA; v_gene: TRBV6-2/TRBV6-3; d_gene: TRBD1; j_gene: TRBJ1-4; len: 16; CDR3aa: CASSIRQGPTNEKLFF; CDR3nt: TGTGCCAGCAGTATACGACAGGGCCCAACTAATGAAAAACTGTTTTTT
abundance: NA; v_gene: TRBV12-3/TRBV12-4; d_gene: NA; j_gene: TRBJ2-1; len: 18; CDR3aa: CASRLRGGSGSPYNEQFF; CDR3nt: TGTGCCAGCAGACTTAGGGGGGGGTCGGGTTCCCCCTACAATGAGCAGTTCTTC
abundance: NA; v_gene: TRBV6-2/TRBV6-3; d_gene: NA; j_gene: TRBJ1-2; len: 14; CDR3aa: CASSPQYRNYGYTF; CDR3nt: TGTGCCAGCAGTCCCCAGTACAGGAACTATGGCTACACCTTC
abundance: few; v_gene: TRBV7-2; d_gene: NA; j_gene: TRBJ2-7; len: 15; CDR3aa: CASSLGFGIKYEQYF; CDR3nt: TGTGCCAGCAGCTTAGGCTTTGGGATTAAATACGAGCAGTACTTC
abundance: NA; v_gene: TRBV5-6; d_gene: NA; j_gene: TRBJ2-1; len: 11; CDR3aa: CASSFGLEQFF; CDR3nt: TGTGCCAGCAGCTTTGGGCTTGAGCAGTTCTTC
abundance: many; v_gene: TRBV10-3; d_gene: TRBD1; j_gene: TRBJ1-2; len: 15; CDR3aa: CAINAGTGGRYGYTF; CDR3nt: TGTGCCATCAATGCCGGGACAGGGGGCCGATATGGCTACACCTTC
abundance: few; v_gene: TRBV6-5; d_gene: NA; j_gene: TRBJ2-2; len: 14; CDR3aa: CASSLQGNTGELFF; CDR3nt: TGTGCCAGCAGCTTACAGGGGAACACCGGGGAGCTGTTTTTT
abundance: NA; v_gene: TRBV11-2; d_gene: NA; j_gene: TRBJ1-6; len: 21; CDR3aa: CASSLFRGRVGFGSYNSPLHF; CDR3nt: TGTGCCAGCAGCTTATTTCGGGGCAGAGTCGGTTTCGGGTCCTATAATTCACCCCTCCACTTT
abundance: few; v_gene: TRBV5-6; d_gene: TRBD1; j_gene: TRBJ2-6; len: 20; CDR3aa: CASSLYIPGQGFAGANVLTF; CDR3nt: TGTGCCAGCAGCTTATATATCCCGGGACAGGGGTTTGCAGGGGCCAACGTCCTGACTTTC
abundance: NA; v_gene: TRBV6-2/TRBV6-3; d_gene: NA; j_gene: TRBJ1-5; len: 17; CDR3aa: CASSYSPGGDSNQPQHF; CDR3nt: TGTGCCAGCAGTTACTCTCCCGGAGGGGATAGCAATCAGCCCCAGCATTTT
abundance: NA; v_gene: TRBV7-9; d_gene: TRBD2; j_gene: TRBJ2-7; len: 13; CDR3aa: CASSLIVRGEQYF; CDR3nt: TGTGCCAGCAGCTTAATCGTGCGGGGGGAGCAGTACTTC
abundance: NA; v_gene: TRBV19; d_gene: TRBD1; j_gene: TRBJ1-2; len: 15; CDR3aa: CASSTLPTGIHGYTF; CDR3nt: TGTGCCAGTAGTACCCTCCCGACAGGGATCCATGGCTACACCTTC
abundance: NA; v_gene: TRBV7-7; d_gene: NA; j_gene: TRBJ2-2; len: 17; CDR3aa: CASSLRTPSANTGELFF; CDR3nt: TGTGCTAGCAGCTTAAGGACACCCTCGGCGAACACCGGGGAGCTGTTTTTT
abundance: NA; v_gene: TRBV4-1; d_gene: TRBD1; j_gene: TRBJ1-6; len: 16; CDR3aa: CASSRAGTGGSSPLHF; CDR3nt: TGCGCCAGCAGCCGCGCCGGGACAGGGGGGAGTTCACCCCTCCACTTT
abundance: few; v_gene: TRBV7-2; d_gene: NA; j_gene: TRBJ1-6; len: 15; CDR3aa: CASSSRDRRNSPLHF; CDR3nt: TGTGCCAGCAGCTCAAGAGACAGGCGCAATTCACCCCTCCACTTT
abundance: many; v_gene: TRBV12-3/TRBV12-4; d_gene: NA; j_gene: TRBJ2-5; len: 15; CDR3aa: CASSLGGRRQETQYF; CDR3nt: TGTGCCAGCAGTTTGGGGGGAAGGCGCCAAGAGACCCAGTACTTC
abundance: NA; v_gene: TRBV11-2; d_gene: TRBD2; j_gene: TRBJ2-1; len: 16; CDR3aa: CASSLVETSGGNEQFF; CDR3nt: TGTGCCAGCAGCTTAGTTGAGACTAGCGGGGGTAATGAGCAGTTCTTC
abundance: many; v_gene: TRBV7-2; d_gene: NA; j_gene: TRBJ1-2; len: 15; CDR3aa: CASSPPRGPHYGYTF; CDR3nt: TGTGCCAGCAGCCCCCCCCGCGGGCCGCACTATGGCTACACCTTC
abundance: few; v_gene: TRBV7-2; d_gene: NA; j_gene: TRBJ2-7; len: 11; CDR3aa: CASRSGYEQYF; CDR3nt: TGTGCCAGCAGATCCGGCTACGAGCAGTACTTC
abundance: NA; v_gene: TRBV6-5; d_gene: TRBD1; j_gene: TRBJ1-1; len: 14; CDR3aa: CASTLDRGSTEAFF; CDR3nt: TGTGCCAGCACTCTTGACAGGGGGAGTACTGAAGCTTTCTTT
abundance: NA; v_gene: TRBV7-9; d_gene: NA; j_gene: TRBJ1-2; len: 15; CDR3aa: CASSFGGETNYGYTF; CDR3nt: TGTGCCAGCAGCTTCGGCGGGGAAACTAACTATGGCTACACCTTC
abundance: NA; v_gene: TRBV7-6; d_gene: TRBD2; j_gene: TRBJ2-7; len: 14; CDR3aa: CASSVLAPTYEQYF; CDR3nt: TGTGCCAGCAGCGTACTAGCGCCAACCTACGAGCAGTACTTC
abundance: NA; v_gene: TRBV7-9; d_gene: NA; j_gene: TRBJ2-1; len: 9; CDR3aa: CASSIPQFF; CDR3nt: TGTGCCAGCAGCATCCCCCAGTTCTTC
abundance: NA; v_gene: TRBV27; d_gene: TRBD1; j_gene: TRBJ1-5; len: 14; CDR3aa: CASNEQGDDQPQHF; CDR3nt: TGTGCCAGCAACGAACAGGGGGATGATCAGCCCCAGCATTTT
abundance: NA; v_gene: TRBV20-1; d_gene: NA; j_gene: TRBJ1-5; len: 14; CDR3aa: CSARDSGLNQPQHF; CDR3nt: TGCAGTGCTAGGGACAGTGGATTAAATCAGCCCCAGCATTTT
abundance: NA; v_gene: TRBV12-3/TRBV12-4; d_gene: NA; j_gene: TRBJ2-2; len: 13; CDR3aa: CASSLPRAGELFF; CDR3nt: TGTGCCAGCAGTTTACCCAGGGCCGGGGAGCTGTTTTTT
abundance: NA; v_gene: TRBV7-8; d_gene: TRBD2; j_gene: TRBJ2-1; len: 16; CDR3aa: CASSWSRTSHSGEQFF; CDR3nt: TGTGCCAGCAGCTGGTCGAGGACTAGCCATAGTGGTGAGCAGTTCTTC
abundance: NA; v_gene: TRBV7-2; d_gene: NA; j_gene: TRBJ1-5; len: 18; CDR3aa: CASSFSISRSDSNQPQHF; CDR3nt: TGTGCCAGCAGCTTCAGTATCTCGAGGAGTGACAGCAATCAGCCCCAGCATTTT
abundance: NA; v_gene: TRBV19; d_gene: TRBD2; j_gene: TRBJ2-1; len: 14; CDR3aa: CASTITSGYNEQFF; CDR3nt: TGTGCCAGTACCATCACTAGCGGTTACAATGAGCAGTTCTTC